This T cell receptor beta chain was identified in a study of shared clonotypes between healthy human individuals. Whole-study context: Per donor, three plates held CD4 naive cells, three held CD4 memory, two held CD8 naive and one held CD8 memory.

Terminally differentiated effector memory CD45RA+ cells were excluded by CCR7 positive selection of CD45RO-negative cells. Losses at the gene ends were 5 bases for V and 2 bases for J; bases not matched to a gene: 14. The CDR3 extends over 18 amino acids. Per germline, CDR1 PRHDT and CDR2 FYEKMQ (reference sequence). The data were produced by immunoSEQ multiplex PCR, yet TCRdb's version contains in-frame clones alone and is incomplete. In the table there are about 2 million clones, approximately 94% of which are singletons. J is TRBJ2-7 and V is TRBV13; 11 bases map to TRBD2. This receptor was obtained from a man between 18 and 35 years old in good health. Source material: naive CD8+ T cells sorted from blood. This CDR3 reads CASSARLAGLGGAYEQYF. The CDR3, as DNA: TGTGCCAGCAGCGCCCGACTAGCGGGACTTGGTGGGGCCTACGAGCAGTACTTC. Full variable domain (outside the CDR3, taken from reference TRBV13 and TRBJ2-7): AAGVIQSPRHLIKEKRETATLKCYPIPRHDTVYWYQQGPGQDPQFLISFYEKMQSDKGSIPDRFSAQQFSDYHSELNMSSLELGDSALYFCASSARLAGLGGAYEQYFGPGTRLTVT.